This record covers a single T cell receptor (beta chain). The data were obtained in a study of blood T cell repertoires in COVID-19. Overall study context: Acute and convalescent COVID-19 samples came from the United States, Italy and Spain. Sources were T cells, B-cell-depleted T cells, or PBMCs; the material itself was cDNA or gDNA.

The assay was immunoSEQ multiplex PCR, and TCRdb's table has in-frame clones only and misses some. The sample gives some 76,000 clones, over 75% of which show up once; over 8.5% is in the top ten. This receptor was identified in a middle-aged man with acute or convalescent COVID-19. The sample taken for sequencing was peripheral blood.

Here the CDR3 reads CASRRQDTNTEAFF. The CDR3 DNA is TGTGCCAGCAGGAGACAGGACACGAACACTGAAGCTTTCTTT. V gene TRBV28 combines with J gene TRBJ1-1; D may be TRBD1 (6 bases). CDR3 length equals 14 residues. Germline V gene lookup returns CDR1 MDHEN and CDR2 SYDVKM. V was shortened by 6 bases and J by 1 base, with 12 bases between the two germline ends.